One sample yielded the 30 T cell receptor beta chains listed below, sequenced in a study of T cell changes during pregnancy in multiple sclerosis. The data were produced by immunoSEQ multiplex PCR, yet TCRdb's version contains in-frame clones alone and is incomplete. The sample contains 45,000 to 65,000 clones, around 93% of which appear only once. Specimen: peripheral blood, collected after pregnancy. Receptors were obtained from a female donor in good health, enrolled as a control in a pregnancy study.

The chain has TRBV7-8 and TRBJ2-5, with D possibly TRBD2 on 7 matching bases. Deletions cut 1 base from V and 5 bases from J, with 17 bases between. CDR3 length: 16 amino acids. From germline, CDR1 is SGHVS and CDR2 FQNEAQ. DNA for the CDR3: TGTGCCAGCAGCTTAGGGGGAGGGGGGAGTTATGAGACCCAGTACTTC. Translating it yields CASSLGGGGSYETQYF.

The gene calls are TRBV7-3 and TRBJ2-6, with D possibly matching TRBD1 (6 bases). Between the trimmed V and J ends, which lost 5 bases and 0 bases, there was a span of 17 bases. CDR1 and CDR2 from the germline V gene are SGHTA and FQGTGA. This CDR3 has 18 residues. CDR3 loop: CASSPGQFYSSGANVLTF. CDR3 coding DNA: TGTGCCAGCAGCCCCGGACAGTTCTACAGCTCTGGGGCCAACGTCCTGACTTTC.

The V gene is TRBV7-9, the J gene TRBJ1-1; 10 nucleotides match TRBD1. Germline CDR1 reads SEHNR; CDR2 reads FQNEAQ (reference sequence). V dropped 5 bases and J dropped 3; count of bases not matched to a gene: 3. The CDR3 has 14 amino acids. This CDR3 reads CASSPGQGYTEAFF. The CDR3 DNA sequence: TGTGCCAGCAGCCCGGGACAGGGGTACACTGAAGCTTTCTTT. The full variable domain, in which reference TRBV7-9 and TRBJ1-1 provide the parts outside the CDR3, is DTGVSQNPRHKITKRGQNVTFRCDPISEHNRLYWYRQTLGQGPEFLTYFQNEAQLEKSRLLSDRFSAERPKGSFSTLEIQRTEQGDSAMYLCASSPGQGYTEAFFGQGTRLTVV.

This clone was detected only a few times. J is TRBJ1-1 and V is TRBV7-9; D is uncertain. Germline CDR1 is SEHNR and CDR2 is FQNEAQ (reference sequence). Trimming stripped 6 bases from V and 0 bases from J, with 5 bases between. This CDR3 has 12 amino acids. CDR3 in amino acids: CASSFMNTEAFF. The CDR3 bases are TGTGCCAGCAGTTTTATGAACACTGAAGCTTTCTTT.

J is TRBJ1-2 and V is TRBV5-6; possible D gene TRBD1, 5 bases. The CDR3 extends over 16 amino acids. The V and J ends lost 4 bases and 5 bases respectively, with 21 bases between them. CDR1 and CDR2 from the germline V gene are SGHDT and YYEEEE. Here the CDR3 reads CASSAGTGGLEYGYTF. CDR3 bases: TGTGCCAGCAGCGCAGGGACGGGGGGACTGGAATATGGCTACACCTTC.

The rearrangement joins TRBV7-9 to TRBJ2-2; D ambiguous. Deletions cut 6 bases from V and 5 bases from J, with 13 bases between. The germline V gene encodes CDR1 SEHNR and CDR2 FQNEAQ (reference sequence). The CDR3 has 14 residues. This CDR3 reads CASSPLTTTGELFF. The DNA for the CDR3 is TGTGCCAGCAGTCCTCTTACGACTACCGGGGAGCTGTTTTTT.

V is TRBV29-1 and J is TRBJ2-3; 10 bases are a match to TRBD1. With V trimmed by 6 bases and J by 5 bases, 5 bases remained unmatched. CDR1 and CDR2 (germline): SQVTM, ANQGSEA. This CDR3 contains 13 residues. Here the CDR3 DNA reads TGCAGCGTGGGACAGGGGTTAGGAGATACGCAGTATTTT. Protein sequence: CSVGQGLGDTQYF.

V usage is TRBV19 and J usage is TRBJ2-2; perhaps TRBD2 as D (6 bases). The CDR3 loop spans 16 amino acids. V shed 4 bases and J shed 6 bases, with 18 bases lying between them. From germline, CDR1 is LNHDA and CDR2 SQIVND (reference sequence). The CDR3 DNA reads TGTGCCAGTAGTAGCCCATGGGGGGAAAGGGCCGGGGAGCTGTTTTTT. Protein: CASSSPWGERAGELFF.

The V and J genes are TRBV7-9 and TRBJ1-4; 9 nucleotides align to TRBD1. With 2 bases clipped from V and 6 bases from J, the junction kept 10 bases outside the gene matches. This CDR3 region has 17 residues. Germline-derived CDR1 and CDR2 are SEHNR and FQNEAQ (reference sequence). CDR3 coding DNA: TGTGCCAGCAGCTTAAGGCCTGGTGGGGACAGGGATGAAAAACTGTTTTTT. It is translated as CASSLRPGGDRDEKLFF. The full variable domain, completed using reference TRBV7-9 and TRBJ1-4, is DTGVSQNPRHKITKRGQNVTFRCDPISEHNRLYWYRQTLGQGPEFLTYFQNEAQLEKSRLLSDRFSAERPKGSFSTLEIQRTEQGDSAMYLCASSLRPGGDRDEKLFFGSGTQLSVL.

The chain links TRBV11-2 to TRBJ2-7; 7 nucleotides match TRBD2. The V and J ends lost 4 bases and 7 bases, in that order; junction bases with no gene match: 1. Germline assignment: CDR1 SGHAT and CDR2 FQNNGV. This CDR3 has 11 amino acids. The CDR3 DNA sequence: TGTGCCAGCAGCTCCGGGGGGGAGCAGTACTTC. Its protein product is CASSSGGEQYF.

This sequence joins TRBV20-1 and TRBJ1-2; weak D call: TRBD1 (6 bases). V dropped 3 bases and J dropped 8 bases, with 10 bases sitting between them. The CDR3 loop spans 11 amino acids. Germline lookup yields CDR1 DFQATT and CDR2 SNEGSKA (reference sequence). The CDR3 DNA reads TGCAGTGCTAGTTTCAGGGGCGGCTACACCTTC. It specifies CSASFRGGYTF.

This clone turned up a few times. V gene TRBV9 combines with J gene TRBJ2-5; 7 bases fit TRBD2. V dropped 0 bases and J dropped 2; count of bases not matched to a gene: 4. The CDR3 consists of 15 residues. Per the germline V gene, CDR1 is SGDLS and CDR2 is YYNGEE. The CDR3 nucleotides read TGTGCCAGCAGCGTAGCTGCACTAGCGCAAGAGACCCAGTACTTC. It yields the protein CASSVAALAQETQYF.

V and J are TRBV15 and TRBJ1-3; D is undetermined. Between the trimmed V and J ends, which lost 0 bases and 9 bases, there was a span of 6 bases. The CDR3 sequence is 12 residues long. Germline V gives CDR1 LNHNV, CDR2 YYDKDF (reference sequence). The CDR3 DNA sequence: TGTGCCACCAGCAGAGATCTATCCACCATATATTTT. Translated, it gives CATSRDLSTIYF. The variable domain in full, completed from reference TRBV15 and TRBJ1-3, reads DAMVIQNPRYQVTQFGKPVTLSCSQTLNHNVMYWYQQKSSQAPKLLFHYYDKDFNNEADTPDNFQSRRPNTSFCFLDIRSPGLGDTAMYLCATSRDLSTIYFGEGSWLTVV.

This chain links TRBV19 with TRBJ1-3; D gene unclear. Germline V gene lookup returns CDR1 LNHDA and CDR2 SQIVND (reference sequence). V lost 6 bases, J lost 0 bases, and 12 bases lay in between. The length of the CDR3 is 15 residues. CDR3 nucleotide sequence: TGTGCCAGTAGCTTACAGCTCCTCTCTGGAAACACCATATATTTT. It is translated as CASSLQLLSGNTIYF.

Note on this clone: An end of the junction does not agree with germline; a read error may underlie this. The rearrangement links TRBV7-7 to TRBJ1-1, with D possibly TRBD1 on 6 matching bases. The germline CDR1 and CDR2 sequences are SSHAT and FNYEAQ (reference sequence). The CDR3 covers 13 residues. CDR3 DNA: TGTGCTAGCAGGGACACGGGGAACACTGAAGCTTTCTTT. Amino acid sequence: CASRDTGNTEAFF. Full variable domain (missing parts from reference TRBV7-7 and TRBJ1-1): GAGVSQSPRYKVTKRGQDVTLRCDPISSHATLYWYQQALGQGPEFLTYFNYEAQPDKSGLPSDRFSAERPEGSISTLTIQRTEQRDSAMYRCASRDTGNTEAFFGQGTRLTVV.

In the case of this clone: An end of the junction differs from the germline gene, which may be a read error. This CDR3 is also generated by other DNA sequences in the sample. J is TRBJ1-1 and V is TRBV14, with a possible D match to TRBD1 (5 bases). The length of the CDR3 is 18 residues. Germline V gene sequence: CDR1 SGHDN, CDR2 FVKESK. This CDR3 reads CASSQKGYPGWKNTEAFF. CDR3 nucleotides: TGTGCCAGCAGCCAAAAGGGATACCCAGGGTGGAAGAACACCGAAGCTTTCTTT.

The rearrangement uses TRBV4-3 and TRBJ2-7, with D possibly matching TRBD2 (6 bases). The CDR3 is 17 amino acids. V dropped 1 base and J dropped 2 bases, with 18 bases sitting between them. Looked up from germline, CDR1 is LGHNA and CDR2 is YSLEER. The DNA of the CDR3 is TGCGCCAGCAGCCAAGCTGTGGCGGGGCTCCTACCCTACGAGCAGTACTTC. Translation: CASSQAVAGLLPYEQYF.

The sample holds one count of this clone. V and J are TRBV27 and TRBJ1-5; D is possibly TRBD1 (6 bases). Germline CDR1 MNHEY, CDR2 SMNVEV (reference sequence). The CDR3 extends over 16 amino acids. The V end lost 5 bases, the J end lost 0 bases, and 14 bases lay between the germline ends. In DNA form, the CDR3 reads TGTGCCAGCAGTGACGGGACACCTTATAGCAATCAGCCCCAGCATTTT. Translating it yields CASSDGTPYSNQPQHF.

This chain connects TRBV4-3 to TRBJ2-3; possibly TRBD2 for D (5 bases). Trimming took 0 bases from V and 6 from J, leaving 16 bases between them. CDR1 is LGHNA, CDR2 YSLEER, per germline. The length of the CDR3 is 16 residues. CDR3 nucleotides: TGCGCCAGCAGCCAAGATCGGGGAACCTTAGGGGATACGCAGTATTTT. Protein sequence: CASSQDRGTLGDTQYF.

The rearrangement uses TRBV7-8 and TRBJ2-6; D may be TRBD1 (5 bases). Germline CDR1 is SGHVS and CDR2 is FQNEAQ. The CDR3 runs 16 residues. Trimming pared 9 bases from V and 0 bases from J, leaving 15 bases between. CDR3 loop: CASRITGASGANVLTF. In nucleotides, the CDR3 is TGTGCCAGTCGGATAACAGGCGCCTCTGGGGCCAACGTCCTGACTTTC.

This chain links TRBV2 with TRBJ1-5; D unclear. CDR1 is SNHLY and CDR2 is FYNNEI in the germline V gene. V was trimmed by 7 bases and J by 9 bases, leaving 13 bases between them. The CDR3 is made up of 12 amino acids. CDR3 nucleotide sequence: TGTGCCAGCACCCGACGTGAGGGGCCCCAGCATTTT. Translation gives CASTRREGPQHF.

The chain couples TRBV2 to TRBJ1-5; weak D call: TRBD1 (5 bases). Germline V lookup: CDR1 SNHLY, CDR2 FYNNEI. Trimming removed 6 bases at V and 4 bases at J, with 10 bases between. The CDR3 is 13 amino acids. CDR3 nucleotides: TGTGCCAGCAGCCTCGACAGAAATCAGCCCCAGCATTTT. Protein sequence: CASSLDRNQPQHF.

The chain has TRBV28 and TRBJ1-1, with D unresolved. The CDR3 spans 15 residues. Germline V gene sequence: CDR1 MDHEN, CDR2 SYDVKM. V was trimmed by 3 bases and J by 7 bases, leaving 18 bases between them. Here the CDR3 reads CASSFVRAGGDEAFF. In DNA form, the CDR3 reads TGTGCCAGCAGTTTTGTGAGGGCGGGCGGTGATGAAGCTTTCTTT. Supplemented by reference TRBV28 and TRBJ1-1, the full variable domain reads DVKVTQSSRYLVKRTGEKVFLECVQDMDHENMFWYRQDPGLGLRLIYFSYDVKMKEKGDIPEGYSVSREKKERFSLILESASTNQTSMYLCASSFVRAGGDEAFFGQGTRLTVV.

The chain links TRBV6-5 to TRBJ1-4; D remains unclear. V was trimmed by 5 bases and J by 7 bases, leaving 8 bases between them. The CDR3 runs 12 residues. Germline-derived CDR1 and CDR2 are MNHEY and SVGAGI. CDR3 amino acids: CASSQRGEKLFF. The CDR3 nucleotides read TGTGCCAGCAGTCAACGAGGTGAAAAACTGTTTTTT.

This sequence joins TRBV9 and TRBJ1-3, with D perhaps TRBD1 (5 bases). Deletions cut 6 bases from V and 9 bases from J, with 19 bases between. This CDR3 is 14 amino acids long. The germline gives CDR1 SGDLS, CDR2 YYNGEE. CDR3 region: CASTLGTRVSTIYF. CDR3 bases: TGTGCCAGCACCCTTGGGACTAGGGTTTCCACCATATATTTT.

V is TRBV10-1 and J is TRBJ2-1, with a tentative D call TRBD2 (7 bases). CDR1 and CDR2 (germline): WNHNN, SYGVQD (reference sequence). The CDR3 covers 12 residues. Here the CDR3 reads CPLRGRGNEQFF. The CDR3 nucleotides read TGCCCCCTGAGGGGGAGGGGCAATGAGCAGTTCTTC.

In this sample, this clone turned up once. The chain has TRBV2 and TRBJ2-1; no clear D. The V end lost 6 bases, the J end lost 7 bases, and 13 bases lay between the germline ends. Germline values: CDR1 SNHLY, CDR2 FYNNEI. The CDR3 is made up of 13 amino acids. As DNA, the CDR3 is TGTGCCAGCAGCCTGCCGGGTGGGAATGAGCAGTTCTTC. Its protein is CASSLPGGNEQFF. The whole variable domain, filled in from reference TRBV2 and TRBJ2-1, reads EPEVTQTPSHQVTQMGQEVILRCVPISNHLYFYWYRQILGQKVEFLVSFYNNEISEKSEIFDDQFSVERPDGSNFTLKIRSTKLEDSAMYFCASSLPGGNEQFFGPGTRLTVL.

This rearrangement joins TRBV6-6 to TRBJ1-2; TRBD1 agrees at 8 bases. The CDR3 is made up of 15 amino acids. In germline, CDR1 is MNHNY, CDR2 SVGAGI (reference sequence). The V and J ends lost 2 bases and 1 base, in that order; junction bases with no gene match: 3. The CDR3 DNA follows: TGTGCCAGCAGTTACGGACAGGGAGTTAACTATGGCTACACCTTC. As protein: CASSYGQGVNYGYTF.

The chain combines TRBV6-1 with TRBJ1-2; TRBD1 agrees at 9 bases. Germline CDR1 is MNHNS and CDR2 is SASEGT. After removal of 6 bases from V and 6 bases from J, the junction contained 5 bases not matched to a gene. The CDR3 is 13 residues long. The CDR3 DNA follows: TGTGCCAGCAGCTTACAGGGGGCACATGGCTACACCTTC. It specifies CASSLQGAHGYTF.

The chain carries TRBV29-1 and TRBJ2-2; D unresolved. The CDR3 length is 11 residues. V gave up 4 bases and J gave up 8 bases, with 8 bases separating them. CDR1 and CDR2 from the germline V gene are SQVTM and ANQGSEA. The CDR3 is CSVVSEGELFF. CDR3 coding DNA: TGCAGCGTTGTAAGCGAAGGGGAGCTGTTTTTT.